The T cell receptor beta chain under discussion was sequenced for a study of T cell clusters in autoimmune cytopenias. Study-level results: Clustering suggested that physiological T cell clusters were missing in primary autoimmune cytopenia patients. The T cell clusters were defined only in silico, without experimental functional validation.

One tube held mixed TRB-A and TRB-B primer pools for touch-down PCR. For each CDR3 protein, TCRdb gives one entry from its re-call of the multiplex PCR reads, without DNA. The sample's table shows 6,500 to 8,000 distinct CDR3 sequences. Remarks on this clonotype: The antigen is unknown.

TRB amplification used approximately 250 ng of peripheral blood genomic DNA. This same sample was also part of a study on T cell repertoires in aging, cancer and after chemotherapy. That source notes: Clear clonal overlap appeared across healthy donor samples taken over several months to years. Loss of evenness, beyond lost richness, contributed to age-related TCR diversity decline in cancer patients.

The source material was peripheral blood. The sequence was obtained from a human donor in good health.

The CDR3 loop reads CASSFTNTGELFF. The chain is built from TRBV27 and TRBJ2-2. Germline V lookup: CDR1 MNHEY, CDR2 SMNVEV (reference sequence). CDR3 length: 13 amino acids.